This TCR beta chain was captured in a study of blood T cells in healthy people across ages. V was clipped by 0 bases and J by 5 bases, with 10 bases between them. This CDR3 is 14 amino acids long. The V gene's germline CDR1 is SGHAT and CDR2 FQNNGV. PCR was performed a second time for about 6 to 12 cycles using a sample-barcoded 5' primer and a J-beta primer mix. Each CDR3 protein gets one entry after TCRdb re-called the 5' RACE reads with MiXCR. The repertoire consists of 1.2 million to 1.5 million distinct CDR3 sequences, with almost 60% occurring once and the leading ten covering over 6.5%. The clonotype was recovered from a young man in good health. The specimen sequenced was blood. The V gene is TRBV11-2, the J gene TRBJ2-5; tentatively, D is TRBD1 or TRBD2 (6 bases each). CDR3 bases: TGTGCCAGCAGCTTAGACTTGGGGGGCGAGACCCAGTACTTC. Its protein product is CASSLDLGGETQYF.